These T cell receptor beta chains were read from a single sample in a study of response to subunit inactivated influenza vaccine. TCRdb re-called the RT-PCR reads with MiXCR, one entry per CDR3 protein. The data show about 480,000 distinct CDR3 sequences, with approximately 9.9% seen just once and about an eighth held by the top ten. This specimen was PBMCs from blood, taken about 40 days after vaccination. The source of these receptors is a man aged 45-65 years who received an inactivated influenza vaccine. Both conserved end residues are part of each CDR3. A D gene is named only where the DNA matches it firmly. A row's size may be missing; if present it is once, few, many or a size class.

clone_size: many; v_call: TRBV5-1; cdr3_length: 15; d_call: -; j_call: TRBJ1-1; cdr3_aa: CASSSGTHGGTEAFF; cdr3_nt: TGCGCCAGCAGCTCAGGTACACACGGAGGCACTGAAGCTTTCTTT
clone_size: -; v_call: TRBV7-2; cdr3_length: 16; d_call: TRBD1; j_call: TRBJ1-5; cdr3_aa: CASSKDRARTNQPQHF; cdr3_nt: TGTGCCAGCAGCAAGGACAGGGCACGGACCAATCAGCCCCAGCATTTT
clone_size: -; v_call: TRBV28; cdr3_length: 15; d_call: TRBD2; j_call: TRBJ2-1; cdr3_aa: CASSSGGRAYNEQFF; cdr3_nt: TGTGCCAGCAGTTCGGGGGGGCGCGCCTACAATGAGCAGTTCTTC
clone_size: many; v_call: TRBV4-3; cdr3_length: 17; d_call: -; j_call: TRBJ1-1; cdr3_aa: CASSHRLTGGSNTEAFF; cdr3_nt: TGCGCCAGCAGCCATCGTCTAACAGGTGGTTCGAACACTGAAGCTTTCTTT
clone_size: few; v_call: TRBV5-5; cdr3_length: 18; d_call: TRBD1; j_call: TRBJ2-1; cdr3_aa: CASSLAIRGLSSYNEQFF; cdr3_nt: TGTGCCAGCAGCTTGGCAATCAGGGGGCTGTCCTCCTACAATGAGCAGTTCTTC
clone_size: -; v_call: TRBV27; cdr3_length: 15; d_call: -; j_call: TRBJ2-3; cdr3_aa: CASSYYRVGTGTQYF; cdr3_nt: TGTGCCAGCAGTTACTACAGGGTCGGCACAGGTACGCAGTATTTT
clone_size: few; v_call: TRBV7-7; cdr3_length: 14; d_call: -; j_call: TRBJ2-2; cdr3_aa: CASSPGHLAGELFF; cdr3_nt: TGTGCCAGCAGTCCGGGACACTTGGCCGGGGAGCTGTTTTTT
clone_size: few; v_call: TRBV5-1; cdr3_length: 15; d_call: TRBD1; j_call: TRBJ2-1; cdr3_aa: CASSSRDRGQNEQFF; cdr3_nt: TGCGCCAGCAGCTCTCGGGACAGGGGGCAGAATGAGCAGTTCTTC
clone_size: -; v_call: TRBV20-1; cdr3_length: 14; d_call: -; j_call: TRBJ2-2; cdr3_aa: CSARWTPNTGELFF; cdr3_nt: TGCAGTGCCCGATGGACACCCAACACCGGGGAGCTGTTTTTT
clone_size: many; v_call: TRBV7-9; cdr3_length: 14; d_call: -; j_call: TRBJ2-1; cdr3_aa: CASSPGQTYNEQFF; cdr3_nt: TGCGCCAGCAGCCCAGGACAAACATACAATGAGCAGTTCTTC
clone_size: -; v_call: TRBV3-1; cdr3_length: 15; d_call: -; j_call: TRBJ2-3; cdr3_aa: CASSQDRGNTDTQYF; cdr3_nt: TGTGCCAGCAGCCAAGATCGTGGTAACACAGATACGCAGTATTTT
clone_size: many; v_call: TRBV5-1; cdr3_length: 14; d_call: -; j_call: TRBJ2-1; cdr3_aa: CASSFSVGPNEQFF; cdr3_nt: TGCGCCAGCAGCTTCTCGGTGGGCCCCAATGAGCAGTTCTTC
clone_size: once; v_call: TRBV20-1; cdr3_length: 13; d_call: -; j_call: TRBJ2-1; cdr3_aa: CSAQFGPYNEQFF; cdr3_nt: TGCAGTGCCCAGTTCGGCCCCTACAATGAGCAGTTCTTC
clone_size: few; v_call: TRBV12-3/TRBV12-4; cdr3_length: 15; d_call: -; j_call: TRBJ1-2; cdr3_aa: CASKSGFNNHYGYTF; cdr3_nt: TGTGCCAGCAAGTCCGGGTTCAACAACCACTATGGCTACACCTTC
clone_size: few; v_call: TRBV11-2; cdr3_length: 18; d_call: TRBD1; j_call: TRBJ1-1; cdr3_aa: CASSLSPPRRGLGTEAFF; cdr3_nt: TGTGCCAGCAGCTTAAGTCCCCCTCGGAGGGGGCTGGGCACTGAAGCTTTCTTT
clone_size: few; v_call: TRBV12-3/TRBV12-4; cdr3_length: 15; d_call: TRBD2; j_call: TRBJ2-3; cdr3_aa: CASSLSRTRRDTQYF; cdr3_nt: TGTGCCAGCAGTTTAAGCCGGACTAGAAGGGATACGCAGTATTTT
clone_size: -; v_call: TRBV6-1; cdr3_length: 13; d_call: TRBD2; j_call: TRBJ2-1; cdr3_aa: CASRRLAANEQFF; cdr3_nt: TGTGCCAGCAGGCGACTAGCCGCCAATGAGCAGTTCTTC
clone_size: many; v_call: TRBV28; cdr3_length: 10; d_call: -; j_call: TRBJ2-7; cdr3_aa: CASGFYEQYF; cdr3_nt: TGTGCCAGCGGCTTCTACGAGCAGTACTTC
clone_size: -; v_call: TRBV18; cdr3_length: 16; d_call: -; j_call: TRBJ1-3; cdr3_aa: CASSPGTLLSGNTIYF; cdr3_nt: TGTGCCAGCTCACCAGGGACGTTGCTCTCTGGAAACACCATATATTTT
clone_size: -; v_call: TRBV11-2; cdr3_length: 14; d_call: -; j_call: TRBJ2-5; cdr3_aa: CASSLRSQGETQYF; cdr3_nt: TGTGCCAGCAGCTTAAGATCGCAGGGGGAGACCCAGTACTTC
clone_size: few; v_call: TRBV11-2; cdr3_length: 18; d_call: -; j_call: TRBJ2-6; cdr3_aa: CASSLIGVGVTGANVLTF; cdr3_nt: TGTGCCAGCAGCTTAATCGGGGTTGGTGTAACTGGGGCCAACGTCCTGACTTTC
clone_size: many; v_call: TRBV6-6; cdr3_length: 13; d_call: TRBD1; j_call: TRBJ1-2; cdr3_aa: CASSSDRQTGETF; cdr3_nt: TGTGCCAGCAGTTCCGACCGCCAGACAGGGGAAACGTTC
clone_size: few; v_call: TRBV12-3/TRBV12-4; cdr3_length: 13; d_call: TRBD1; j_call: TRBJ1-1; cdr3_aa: CASSRQGKSSAFF; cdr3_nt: TGTGCCAGCAGTCGACAGGGGAAGAGCTCAGCTTTCTTT
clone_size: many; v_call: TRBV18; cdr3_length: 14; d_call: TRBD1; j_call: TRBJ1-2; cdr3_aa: CASSLDRDNYGYTF; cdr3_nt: TGTGCCAGCTCACTCGACAGGGATAACTATGGCTACACCTTC
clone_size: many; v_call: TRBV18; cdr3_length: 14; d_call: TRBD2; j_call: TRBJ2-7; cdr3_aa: CASSPRSGVYEQYF; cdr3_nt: TGTGCCAGCTCACCTCGGAGCGGGGTCTACGAGCAGTACTTC
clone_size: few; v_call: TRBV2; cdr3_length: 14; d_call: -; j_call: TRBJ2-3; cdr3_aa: CASSARGGTDTQYF; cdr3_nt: TGTGCCAGCAGTGCGAGGGGAGGTACAGATACGCAGTATTTT
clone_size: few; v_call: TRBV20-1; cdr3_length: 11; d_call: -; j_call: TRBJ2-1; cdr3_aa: CSAPDSNEQFF; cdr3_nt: TGCAGTGCCCCGGACAGCAATGAGCAGTTCTTC
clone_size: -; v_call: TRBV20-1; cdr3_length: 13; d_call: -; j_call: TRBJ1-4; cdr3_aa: CSATRATNEKLFF; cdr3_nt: TGCAGTGCAACTCGTGCAACTAATGAAAAACTGTTTTTT
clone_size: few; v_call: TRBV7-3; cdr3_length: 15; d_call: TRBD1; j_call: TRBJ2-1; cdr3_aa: CASSFNGQVYNEQFF; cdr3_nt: TGTGCCAGCAGCTTTAACGGACAGGTGTACAATGAGCAGTTCTTC
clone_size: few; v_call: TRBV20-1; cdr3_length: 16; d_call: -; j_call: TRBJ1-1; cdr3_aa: CSAPLWGRLMNTEAFF; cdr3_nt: TGCAGTGCTCCCCTTTGGGGCAGACTCATGAACACTGAAGCTTTCTTT
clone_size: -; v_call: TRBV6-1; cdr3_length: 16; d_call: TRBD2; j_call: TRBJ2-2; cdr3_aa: CASSVSGREAPGELFF; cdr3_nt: TGTGCCAGCAGCGTAAGCGGGCGGGAGGCCCCCGGGGAGCTGTTTTTT
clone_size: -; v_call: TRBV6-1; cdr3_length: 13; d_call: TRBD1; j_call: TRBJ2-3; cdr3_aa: CASRRTGGDTQYF; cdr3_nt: TGTGCCAGCAGGAGGACAGGGGGAGATACGCAGTATTTT
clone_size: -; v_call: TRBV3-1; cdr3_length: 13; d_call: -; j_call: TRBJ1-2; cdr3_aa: CASSQTGAVGYTF; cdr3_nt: TGTGCCAGCAGCCAAACGGGGGCGGTTGGCTACACCTTC
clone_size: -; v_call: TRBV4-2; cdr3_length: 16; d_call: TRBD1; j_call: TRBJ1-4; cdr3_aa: CASSQDFSRGLEKLFF; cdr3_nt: TGTGCCAGCAGCCAAGATTTTTCCAGGGGGCTTGAAAAACTGTTTTTT
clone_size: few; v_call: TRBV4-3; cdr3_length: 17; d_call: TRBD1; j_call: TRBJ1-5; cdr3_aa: CARAADRGKLGNQPQHF; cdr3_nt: TGCGCCAGGGCTGCGGACAGGGGAAAATTAGGCAATCAGCCCCAGCATTTT
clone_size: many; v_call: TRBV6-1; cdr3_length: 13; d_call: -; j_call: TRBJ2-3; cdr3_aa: CASSIRVEDTQYF; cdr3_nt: TGTGCCAGCAGTATCAGGGTGGAAGATACGCAGTATTTT
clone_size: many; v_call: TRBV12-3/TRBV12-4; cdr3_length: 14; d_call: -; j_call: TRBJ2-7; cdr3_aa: CASSWTVSSYEQYF; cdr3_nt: TGTGCCAGCAGTTGGACAGTTAGCTCCTACGAGCAGTACTTC
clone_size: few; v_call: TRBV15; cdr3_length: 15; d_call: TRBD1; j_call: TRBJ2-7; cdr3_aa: CATSLRTGLPYEQYF; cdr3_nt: TGTGCCACCAGCCTTAGGACAGGCCTCCCCTACGAGCAGTACTTC
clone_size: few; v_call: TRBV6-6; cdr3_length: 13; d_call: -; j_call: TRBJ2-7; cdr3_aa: CASGAGTIYEQYF; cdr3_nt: TGTGCCAGCGGAGCCGGGACAATCTACGAGCAGTACTTC
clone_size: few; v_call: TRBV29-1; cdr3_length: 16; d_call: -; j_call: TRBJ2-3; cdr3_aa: CSVSGGGQGFTDTQYF; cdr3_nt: TGCAGCGTATCCGGAGGGGGTCAGGGATTCACAGATACGCAGTATTTT
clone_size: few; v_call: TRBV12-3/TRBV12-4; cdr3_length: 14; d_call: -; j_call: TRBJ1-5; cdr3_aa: CASSPTGMYQPQHF; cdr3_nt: TGTGCCAGCAGCCCTACAGGGATGTATCAGCCCCAGCATTTT
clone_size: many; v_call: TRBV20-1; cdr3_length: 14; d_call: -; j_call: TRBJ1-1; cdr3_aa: CSASGATMNTEAFF; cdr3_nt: TGCAGTGCTTCAGGGGCCACCATGAACACTGAAGCTTTCTTT